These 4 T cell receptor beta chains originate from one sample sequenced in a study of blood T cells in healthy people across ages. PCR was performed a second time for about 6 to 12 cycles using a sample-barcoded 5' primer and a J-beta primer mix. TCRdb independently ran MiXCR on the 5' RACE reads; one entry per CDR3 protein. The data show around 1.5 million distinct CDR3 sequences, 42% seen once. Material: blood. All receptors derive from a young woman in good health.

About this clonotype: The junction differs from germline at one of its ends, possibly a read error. CDR3 in DNA: TGCGCCGGCAGCTTGGGGCAGGGGGCTGGAGAGCCCCAGCATTTT. Encoded protein: CAGSLGQGAGEPQHF. The chain links TRBV5-1 to TRBJ1-5; 8 nucleotides align to TRBD1. CDR3 length: 15 amino acids. Germline loops: CDR1 SGHRS, CDR2 YFSETQ.

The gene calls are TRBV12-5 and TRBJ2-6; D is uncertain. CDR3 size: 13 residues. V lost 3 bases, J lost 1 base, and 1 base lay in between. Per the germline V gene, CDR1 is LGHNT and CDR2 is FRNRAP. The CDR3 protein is CASGFSGANVLTF. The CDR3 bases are TGTGCTAGTGGTTTTTCTGGGGCCAACGTCCTGACTTTC. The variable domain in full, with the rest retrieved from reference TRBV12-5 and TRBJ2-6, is DARVTQTPRHKVTEMGQEVTMRCQPILGHNTVFWYRQTMMQGLELLAYFRNRAPLDDSGMPKDRFSAEMPDATLATLKIQPSEPRDSAVYFCASGFSGANVLTFGAGSRLTVL.

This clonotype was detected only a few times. CDR3 bases: TGTGCCAGCAGTTTTCAGTCGTCAGGGTATGAAAAACTGTTTTTT. It specifies CASSFQSSGYEKLFF. The chain links TRBV12-3 or TRBV12-4 to TRBJ1-4; D perhaps matches TRBD1 (5 bases). The V and J ends lost 3 bases and 6 bases respectively, with 14 bases between them. This CDR3 comprises 15 residues.

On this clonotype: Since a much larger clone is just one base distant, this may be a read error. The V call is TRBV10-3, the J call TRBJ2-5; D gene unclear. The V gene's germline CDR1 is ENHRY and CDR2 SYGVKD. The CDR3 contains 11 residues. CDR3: CAISDLETLYF. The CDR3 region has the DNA TGTGCCATCAGTGACTTGGAGACCCTGTACTTC.